This T cell receptor (beta chain) came from a study of shared clonotypes between healthy human individuals. Method: immunoSEQ multiplex PCR; TCRdb's copy keeps in-frame clones and lacks some. Found here are more than 2,000,000 clones, approximately 90% of them singletons; the top ten hold roughly 0.13%. The CDR3 is made up of 14 amino acids. Unmatched junction bases numbered 6, after V lost 0 bases and J lost 6 bases. CDR1 GTSNPN and CDR2 SVGIG come from the germline V gene (reference sequence). The sequence was collected from a man younger than 30 in good health. The V call is TRBV30, the J call TRBJ2-7; 9 bases fit TRBD2. The sample was naive CD4+ T cells sorted from blood. The subset: CD45RA+ positively selected. Written as DNA, the CDR3 is TGTGCCTGGAGTGTAGGGCGGGAGGGCCTCGAGCAGTACTTC. Its protein product is CAWSVGREGLEQYF. Variable domain in full (rest from reference TRBV30 and TRBJ2-7): SQTIHQWPATLVQPVGSPLSLECTVEGTSNPNLYWYRQAAGRGLQLLFYSVGIGQISSEVPQNLSASRPQDRQFILSSKKLLLSDSGFYLCAWSVGREGLEQYFGPGTRLTVT.